This T cell receptor (beta chain) was found in a study of blood T cell repertoires in COVID-19 (dated by TCRdb to 2019 to 2021). Turning to the overall study: Collaborator samples came from the United States, Italy and Spain and covered acute and convalescent phases of COVID-19. The material from the prospective study consisted of cDNA or gDNA derived from T cells, B-cell-depleted T cells, or PBMCs. Subjects who had been exposed to COVID-19, were actively infected with it, or had recovered from it provided the deeply sampled blood TCRbeta repertoires that made up the dataset. The repertoires were released in a freely available public database meant as a resource for research on the immune response to SARS-CoV-2. The samples were drawn from two sources: the first 160 participants of the ongoing ImmuneRACE study, and about 1,300 subjects contributed by 6 global collaborators. Nearly every sample came with metadata listing a de-identified subject ID, COVID-19 status, age in years and sex. Where HLA class I and class II types were available, the types were taken from metadata supplied by the sample provider, not from assay-based typing. The paper as a whole reports these results and caveats: Clinical and demographic metadata were provided uncurated, with the amount varying by source and participant.

The immunoSEQ Assay, a bias-controlled multiplex PCR, was used to amplify TCRbeta CDR3 regions from genomic DNA. The original methods were these. The number of nucleated cells in each sample was estimated from the amplification of reference gene primers within the assay. To quantify the absolute abundance of each unique TCRbeta CDR3 rearrangement, sequence reads were collapsed and filtered. For each sample, productive Simpson clonality was calculated by taking the square root of Simpson's diversity index across productive rearrangements. TCRdb took this table from immuneACCESS and kept in-frame rearrangements with V and J called. Such tables lack part of the clones; where checked against another copy, unresolved V genes explain under half of the gap, and the rest is unexplained. From that table come the V and J calls and clone size; the DNA was used to work out D and trimming. A total of over 110,000 clones appear in this sample, about 89% of them only once. About 11% of the sample rests with the top ten.

Remarks on this clone: Which antigen it targets is not known. Per-base qualities were not stored, and no clone one base away is much larger.

Spanning cysteine to phenylalanine, the CDR3 consists of 15 amino acids. The kept DNA is CDR3 alone, 45 bases in frame from the first base. V is cut back by 3 bases and J by 1 base, with 5 bases in the junction unmatched. Participants in the prospective study were enrolled through a virtual design, were aged roughly 18 to 90 years, and lived in approximately 25 United States geographic areas. To assign participants to cohorts, the prospective study relied on clinical history that participants themselves reported in a screening survey and a study questionnaire. For ImmuneRACE Cohort 3, a participant was defined as recovered based on two consecutive negative NP/OP PCR tests, clearance by a healthcare professional, or resolution of symptoms. Each participant in the prospective study had whole blood, serum and a nasopharyngeal or oropharyngeal swab collected by mobile phlebotomists. Participants in the prospective study had the option to provide additional blood draws and questionnaires over an approximately 2-month period. Before DNA extraction, prospective study blood samples were shipped either frozen or at room temperature.

Sequencing was done on a sample of PBMCs or T cells enriched from blood (not recorded which). This sequence originates from a man in his 60s who had recovered from COVID-19. The chain employs TRBV23-1 and TRBJ1-2, and TRBD1 matches 7 of the central bases. TRBV23-1 is noted as an ORF with a role that remains uncertain. The bases read TGCGCCAGCAGTCATTCCGGGACAGTTAACTATGGCTACACCTTC. This translates into CASSHSGTVNYGYTF.